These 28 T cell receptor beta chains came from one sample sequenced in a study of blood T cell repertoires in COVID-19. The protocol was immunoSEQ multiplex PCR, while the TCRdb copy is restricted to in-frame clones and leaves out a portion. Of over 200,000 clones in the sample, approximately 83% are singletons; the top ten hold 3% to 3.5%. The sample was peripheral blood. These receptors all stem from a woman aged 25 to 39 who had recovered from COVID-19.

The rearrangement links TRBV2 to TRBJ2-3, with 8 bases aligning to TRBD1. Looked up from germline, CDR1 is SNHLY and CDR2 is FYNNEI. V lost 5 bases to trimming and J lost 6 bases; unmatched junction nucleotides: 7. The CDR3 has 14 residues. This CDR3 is CASSITDRDDTQYF. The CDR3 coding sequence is TGTGCCAGCAGTATAACGGACAGGGATGATACGCAGTATTTT.

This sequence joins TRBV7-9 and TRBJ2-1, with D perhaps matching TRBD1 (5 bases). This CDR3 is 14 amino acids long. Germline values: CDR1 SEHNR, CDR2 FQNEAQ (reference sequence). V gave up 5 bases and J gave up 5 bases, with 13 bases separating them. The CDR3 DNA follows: TGTGCCAGCAGCCGGGTGGGGCCCCACAATGAGCAGTTCTTC. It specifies CASSRVGPHNEQFF. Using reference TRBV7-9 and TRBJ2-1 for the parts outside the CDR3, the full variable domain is DTGVSQNPRHKITKRGQNVTFRCDPISEHNRLYWYRQTLGQGPEFLTYFQNEAQLEKSRLLSDRFSAERPKGSFSTLEIQRTEQGDSAMYLCASSRVGPHNEQFFGPGTRLTVL.

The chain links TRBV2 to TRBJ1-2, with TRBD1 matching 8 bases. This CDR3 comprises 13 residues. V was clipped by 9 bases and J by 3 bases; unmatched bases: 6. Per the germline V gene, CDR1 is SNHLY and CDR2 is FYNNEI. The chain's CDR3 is CASAGTGDYGYTF. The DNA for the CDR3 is TGTGCCAGTGCCGGGACAGGAGACTATGGCTACACCTTC.

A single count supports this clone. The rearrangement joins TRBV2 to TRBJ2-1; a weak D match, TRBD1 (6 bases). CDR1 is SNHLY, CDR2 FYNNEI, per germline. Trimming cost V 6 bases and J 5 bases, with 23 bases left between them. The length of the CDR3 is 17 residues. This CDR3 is CASSEHPYPTGNNEQFF. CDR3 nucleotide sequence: TGTGCCAGCAGCGAGCACCCCTATCCTACAGGGAACAATGAGCAGTTCTTC. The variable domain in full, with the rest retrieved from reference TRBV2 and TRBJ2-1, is EPEVTQTPSHQVTQMGQEVILRCVPISNHLYFYWYRQILGQKVEFLVSFYNNEISEKSEIFDDQFSVERPDGSNFTLKIRSTKLEDSAMYFCASSEHPYPTGNNEQFFGPGTRLTVL.

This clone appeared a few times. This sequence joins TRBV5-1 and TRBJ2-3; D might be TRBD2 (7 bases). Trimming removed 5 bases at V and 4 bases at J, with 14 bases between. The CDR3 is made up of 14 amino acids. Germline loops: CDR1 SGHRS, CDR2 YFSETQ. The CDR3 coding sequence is TGCGCCAGCAGACTAGGGGGGGACGCAGATACGCAGTATTTT. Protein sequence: CASRLGGDADTQYF.

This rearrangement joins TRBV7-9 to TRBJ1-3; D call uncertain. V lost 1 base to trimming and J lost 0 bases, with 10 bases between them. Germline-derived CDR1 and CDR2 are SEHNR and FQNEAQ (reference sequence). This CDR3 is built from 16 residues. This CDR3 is CASSLVASGSGNTIYF. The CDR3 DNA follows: TGTGCCAGCAGCTTAGTAGCCAGCGGCTCTGGAAACACCATATATTTT.

The CDR3 spells CASSLGAGGEAFF. CDR3 nucleotides: TGTGCCAGCAGCTTAGGTGCGGGTGGTGAAGCTTTCTTT. V and J are TRBV7-2 and TRBJ1-1, with no clear D. This CDR3 spans 13 amino acids. V was trimmed by 1 base and J by 7 bases, leaving 10 bases between them. From germline, CDR1 is SGHTA and CDR2 FQGNSA. The variable domain in full, completed from reference TRBV7-2 and TRBJ1-1, reads GAGVSQSPSNKVTEKGKDVELRCDPISGHTALYWYRQSLGQGLEFLIYFQGNSAPDKSGLPSDRFSAERTGGSVSTLTIQRTQQEDSAVYLCASSLGAGGEAFFGQGTRLTVV.

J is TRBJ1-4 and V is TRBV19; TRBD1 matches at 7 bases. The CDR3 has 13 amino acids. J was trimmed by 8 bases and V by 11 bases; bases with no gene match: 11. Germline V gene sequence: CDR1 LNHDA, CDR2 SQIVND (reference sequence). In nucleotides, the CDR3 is TGTGCCGCAAGGGAGAGGGACAGCGAAAAACTGTTTTTT. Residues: CAARERDSEKLFF.

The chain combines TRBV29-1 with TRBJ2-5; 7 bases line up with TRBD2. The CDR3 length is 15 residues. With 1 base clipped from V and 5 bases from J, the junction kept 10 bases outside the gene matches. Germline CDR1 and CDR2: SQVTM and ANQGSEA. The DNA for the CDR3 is TGCAGCGTTGAAGGTAGCGGGTACCCCCGGGAGACCCAGTACTTC. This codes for CSVEGSGYPRETQYF.

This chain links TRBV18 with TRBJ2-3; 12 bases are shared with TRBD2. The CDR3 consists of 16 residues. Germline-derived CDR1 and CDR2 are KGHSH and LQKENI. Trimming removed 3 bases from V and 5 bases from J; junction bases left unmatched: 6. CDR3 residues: CASSPPSGGALDTQYF. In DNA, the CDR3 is TGTGCCAGCTCACCCCCTAGCGGGGGGGCTTTAGATACGCAGTATTTT.

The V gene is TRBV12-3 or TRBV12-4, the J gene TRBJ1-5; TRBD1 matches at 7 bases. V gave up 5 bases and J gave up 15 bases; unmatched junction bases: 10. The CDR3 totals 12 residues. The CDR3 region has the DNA TGTGCCAGCAGTCCACTTGGACAGGCGGTGCATTTT. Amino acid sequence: CASSPLGQAVHF.

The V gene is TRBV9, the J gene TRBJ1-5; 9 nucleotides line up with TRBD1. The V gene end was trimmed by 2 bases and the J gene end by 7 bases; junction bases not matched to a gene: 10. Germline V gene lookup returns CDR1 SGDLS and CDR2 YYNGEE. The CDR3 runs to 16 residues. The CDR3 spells CASSVGDRASGQPQHF. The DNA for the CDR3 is TGTGCCAGCAGCGTTGGGGACAGGGCCTCAGGGCAGCCCCAGCATTTT.

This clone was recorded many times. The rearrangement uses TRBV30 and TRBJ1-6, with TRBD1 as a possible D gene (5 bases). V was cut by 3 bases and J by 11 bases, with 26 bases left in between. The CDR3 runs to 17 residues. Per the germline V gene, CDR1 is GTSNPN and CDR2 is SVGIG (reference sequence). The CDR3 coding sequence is TGTGCCTGGAGCCTACCAATCCTCAGGGCAGGGTATGCACCCCTCCACTTT. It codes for CAWSLPILRAGYAPLHF.

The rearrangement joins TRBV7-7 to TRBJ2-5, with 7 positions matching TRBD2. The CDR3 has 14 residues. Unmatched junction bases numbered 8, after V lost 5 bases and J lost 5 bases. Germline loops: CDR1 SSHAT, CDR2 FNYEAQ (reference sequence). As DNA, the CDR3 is TGTGCCAGCAGCACCGCCGGGGGGTCCGAGACCCAGTACTTC. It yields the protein CASSTAGGSETQYF.

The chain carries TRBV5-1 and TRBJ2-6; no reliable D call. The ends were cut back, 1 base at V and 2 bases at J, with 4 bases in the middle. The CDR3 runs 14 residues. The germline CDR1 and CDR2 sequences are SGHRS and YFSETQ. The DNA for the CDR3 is TGCGCCAGCAGCTTGACAGCTGGGGCCAACGTCCTGACTTTC. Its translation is CASSLTAGANVLTF.

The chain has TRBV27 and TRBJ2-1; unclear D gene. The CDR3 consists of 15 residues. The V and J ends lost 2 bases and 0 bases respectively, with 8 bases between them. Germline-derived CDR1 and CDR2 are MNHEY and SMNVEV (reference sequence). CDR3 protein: CASSLRGNSYNEQFF. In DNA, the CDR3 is TGTGCCAGCAGTTTACGCGGCAACTCCTACAATGAGCAGTTCTTC.

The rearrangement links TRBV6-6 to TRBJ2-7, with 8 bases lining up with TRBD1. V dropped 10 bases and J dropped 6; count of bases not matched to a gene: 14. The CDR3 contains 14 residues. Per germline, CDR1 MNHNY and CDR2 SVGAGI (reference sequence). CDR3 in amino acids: CATMPRGQGSEQYF. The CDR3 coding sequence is TGTGCCACCATGCCACGCGGACAGGGCAGCGAGCAGTACTTC.

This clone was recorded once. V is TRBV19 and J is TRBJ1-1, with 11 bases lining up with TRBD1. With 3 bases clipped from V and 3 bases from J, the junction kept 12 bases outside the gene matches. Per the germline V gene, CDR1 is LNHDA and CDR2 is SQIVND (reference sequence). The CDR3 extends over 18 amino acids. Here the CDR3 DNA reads TGTGCCAGTAGTATGTGGGGACCGGGACAGGGGGGTTACACTGAAGCTTTCTTT. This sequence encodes CASSMWGPGQGGYTEAFF.

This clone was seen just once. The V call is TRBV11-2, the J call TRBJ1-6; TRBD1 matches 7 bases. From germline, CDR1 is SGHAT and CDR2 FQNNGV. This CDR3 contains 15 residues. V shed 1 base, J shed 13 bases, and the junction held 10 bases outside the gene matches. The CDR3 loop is CASSLGQGTWSPLHF. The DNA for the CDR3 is TGTGCCAGCAGCTTAGGACAGGGAACGTGGAGTCCCCTCCACTTT.

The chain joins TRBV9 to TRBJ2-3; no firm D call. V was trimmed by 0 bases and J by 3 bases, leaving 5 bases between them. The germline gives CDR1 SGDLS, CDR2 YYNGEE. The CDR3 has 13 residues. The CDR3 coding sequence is TGTGCCAGCAGCGTAGCTAGGACAGATACGCAGTATTTT. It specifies CASSVARTDTQYF.

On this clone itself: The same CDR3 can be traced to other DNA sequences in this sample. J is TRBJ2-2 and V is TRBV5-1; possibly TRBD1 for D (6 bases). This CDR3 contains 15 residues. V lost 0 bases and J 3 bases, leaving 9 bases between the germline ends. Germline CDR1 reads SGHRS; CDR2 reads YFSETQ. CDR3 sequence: CASSLVGGDTGELFF. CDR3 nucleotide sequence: TGCGCCAGCAGCTTGGTAGGGGGAGACACCGGGGAGCTGTTTTTT.

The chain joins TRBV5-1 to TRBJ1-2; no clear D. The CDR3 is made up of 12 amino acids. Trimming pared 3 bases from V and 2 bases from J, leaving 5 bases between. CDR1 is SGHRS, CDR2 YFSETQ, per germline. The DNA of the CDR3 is TGCGCCAGCAGCTCGGGAAACTATGGCTACACCTTC. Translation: CASSSGNYGYTF. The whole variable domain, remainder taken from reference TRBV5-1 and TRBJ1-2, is KAGVTQTPRYLIKTRGQQVTLSCSPISGHRSVSWYQQTPGQGLQFLFEYFSETQRNKGNFPGRFSGRQFSNSRSEMNVSTLELGDSALYLCASSSGNYGYTFGSGTRLTVV.

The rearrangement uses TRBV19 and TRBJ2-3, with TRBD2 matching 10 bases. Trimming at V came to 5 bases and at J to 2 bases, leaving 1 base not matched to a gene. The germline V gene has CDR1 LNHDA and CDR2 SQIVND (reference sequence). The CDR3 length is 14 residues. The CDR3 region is CASSLAGVTDTQYF. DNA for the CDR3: TGTGCCAGTAGTCTAGCGGGGGTCACAGATACGCAGTATTTT.

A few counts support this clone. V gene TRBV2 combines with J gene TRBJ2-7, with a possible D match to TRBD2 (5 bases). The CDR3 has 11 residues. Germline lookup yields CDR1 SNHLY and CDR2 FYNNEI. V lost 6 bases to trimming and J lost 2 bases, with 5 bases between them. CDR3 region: CASSGAYEQYF. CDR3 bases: TGTGCCAGCAGCGGGGCCTACGAGCAGTACTTC. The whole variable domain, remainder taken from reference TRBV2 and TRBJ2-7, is EPEVTQTPSHQVTQMGQEVILRCVPISNHLYFYWYRQILGQKVEFLVSFYNNEISEKSEIFDDQFSVERPDGSNFTLKIRSTKLEDSAMYFCASSGAYEQYFGPGTRLTVT.

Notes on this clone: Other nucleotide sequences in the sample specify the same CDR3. The CDR3 sequence is CASSELDTQYF. The CDR3 DNA follows: TGTGCCAGCAGTGAACTGGATACGCAGTATTTT. V usage is TRBV2 and J usage is TRBJ2-3, with unresolved D. CDR1 and CDR2 from the germline V gene are SNHLY and FYNNEI. V was cut by 2 bases and J by 6 bases, with 3 bases left in between. The CDR3 contains 11 residues.

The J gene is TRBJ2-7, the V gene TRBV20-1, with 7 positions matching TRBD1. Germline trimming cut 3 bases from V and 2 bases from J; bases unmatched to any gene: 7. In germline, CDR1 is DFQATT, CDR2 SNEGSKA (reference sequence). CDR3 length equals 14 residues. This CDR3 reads CSASGTVQTYEQYF. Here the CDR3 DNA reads TGCAGTGCTAGTGGGACAGTCCAAACCTACGAGCAGTACTTC.

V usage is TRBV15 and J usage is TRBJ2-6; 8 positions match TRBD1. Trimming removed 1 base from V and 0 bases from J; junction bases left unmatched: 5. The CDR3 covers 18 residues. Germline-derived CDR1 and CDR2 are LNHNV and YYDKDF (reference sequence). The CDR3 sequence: CATSRGDRLNSGANVLTF. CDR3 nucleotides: TGTGCCACCAGCAGAGGGGACAGGTTAAACTCTGGGGCCAACGTCCTGACTTTC. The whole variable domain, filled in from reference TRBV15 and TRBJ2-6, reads DAMVIQNPRYQVTQFGKPVTLSCSQTLNHNVMYWYQQKSSQAPKLLFHYYDKDFNNEADTPDNFQSRRPNTSFCFLDIRSPGLGDTAMYLCATSRGDRLNSGANVLTFGAGSRLTVL.

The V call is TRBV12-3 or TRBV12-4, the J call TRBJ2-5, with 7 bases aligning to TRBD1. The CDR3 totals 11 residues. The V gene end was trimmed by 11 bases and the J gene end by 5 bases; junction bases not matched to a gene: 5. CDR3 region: CASSQGETQYF. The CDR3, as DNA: TGTGCCTCTTCACAGGGGGAGACCCAGTACTTC.